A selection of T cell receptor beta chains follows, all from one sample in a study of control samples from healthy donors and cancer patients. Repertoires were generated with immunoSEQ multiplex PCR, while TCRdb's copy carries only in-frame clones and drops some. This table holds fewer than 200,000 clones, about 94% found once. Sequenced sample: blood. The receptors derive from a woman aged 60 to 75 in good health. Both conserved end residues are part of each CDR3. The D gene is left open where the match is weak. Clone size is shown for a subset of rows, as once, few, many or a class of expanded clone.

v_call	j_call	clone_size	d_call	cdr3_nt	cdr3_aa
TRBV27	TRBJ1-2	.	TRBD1	TGTGCCAGCAGTTCACCCGGCCAGGGGGGAGGCTATGGCTACACCTTC	CASSSPGQGGGYGYTF
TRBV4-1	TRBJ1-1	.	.	TGCGCCAGCAGCCACGCAGGGAGATATACTGAAGCTTTCTTT	CASSHAGRYTEAFF
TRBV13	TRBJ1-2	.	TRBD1	TGTGCCAGCAGCGACGACAGGGGTAACTATGGCTACACCTTC	CASSDDRGNYGYTF
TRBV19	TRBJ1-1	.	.	TGTGCCAGTAGTCGACATGGGGCATCGGGGATGAACACTGAAGCTTTCTTT	CASSRHGASGMNTEAFF
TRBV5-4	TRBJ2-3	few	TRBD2	TGTGCCAGCAGCTCTAACCGGGGGGGCCGCGCAGATACGCAGTATTTT	CASSSNRGGRADTQYF
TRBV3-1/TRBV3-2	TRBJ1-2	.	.	TGTGCCAGCAGCCAAGTCATCGGCAGAGCCTATGGCTACACCTTC	CASSQVIGRAYGYTF
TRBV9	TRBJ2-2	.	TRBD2	TGTGCCAGCAGCGTGTCGGGGGGCACCGGGGAGCTGTTTTTT	CASSVSGGTGELFF
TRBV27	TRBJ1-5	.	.	TGTGCCAGCAGTTTATTTGGACAGTCGGGCAATCAGCCCCAGCATTTT	CASSLFGQSGNQPQHF
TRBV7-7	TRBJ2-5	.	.	TGTGCTAGCGGTAGTGGGGGAGAGACCCAGTACTTC	CASGSGGETQYF
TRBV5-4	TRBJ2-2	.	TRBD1	TGTGCCACCCAGAACAGGGGGAGGAAAACCGGGGAGCTGTTTTTT	CATQNRGRKTGELFF
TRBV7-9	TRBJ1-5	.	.	TGTGCCAGCAGCTTAGAGTTAGGTCAGCCCCAGCATTTT	CASSLELGQPQHF
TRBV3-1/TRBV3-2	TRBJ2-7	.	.	TGTGCCAGCAGCCAAGATCTTCTGGGGGGCCTGAACGAGCAGTACTTC	CASSQDLLGGLNEQYF
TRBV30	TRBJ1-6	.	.	TGTGCCTGGAGTGATTCGTATAATTCACCCCTCCACTTT	CAWSDSYNSPLHF
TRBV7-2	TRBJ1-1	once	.	TGTGCCAGCAGGGACGGGGGGAGCAACACTGAAGCTTTCTTT	CASRDGGSNTEAFF
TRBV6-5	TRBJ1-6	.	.	TGTGCCAGCAGTTACGGCCAGGGAAGAGGATCACCCCTCCACTTT	CASSYGQGRGSPLHF
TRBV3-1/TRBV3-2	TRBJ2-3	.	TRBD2	TGTGCCAGCAGCCCACCGGGACTAGCTCCGTATTTT	CASSPPGLAPYF
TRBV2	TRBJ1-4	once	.	TGTGCCAGAGGCGGGGCCCCAACTAATGAAAAACTGTTTTTT	CARGGAPTNEKLFF
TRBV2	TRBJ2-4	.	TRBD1	TGTGCCAGCAGTTACACCGGGACAGGGGGGAACATTCAGTACTTC	CASSYTGTGGNIQYF
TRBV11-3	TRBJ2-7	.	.	TGTGCCAGCAGCCGAGGCCAGAATACCTACGAGCAGTACTTC	CASSRGQNTYEQYF
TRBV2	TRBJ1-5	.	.	TGTGCCAGCGCTACAGGGACCGCTCTTGATAGCAATCAGCCCCAGCATTTT	CASATGTALDSNQPQHF
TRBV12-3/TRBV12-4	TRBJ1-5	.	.	TGTGCCAGCAGTGTCAAGTCAACACAGCCCCAGCATTTT	CASSVKSTQPQHF
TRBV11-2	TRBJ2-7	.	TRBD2	TGTGCCAGCAGCCGCCTAGCGGGGGGAATTTACGAGCAGTACTTC	CASSRLAGGIYEQYF
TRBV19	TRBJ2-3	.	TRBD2	TGTGCCAGTAGTATCTTCTATGCGGGGGGGAACACAGATACGCAGTATTTT	CASSIFYAGGNTDTQYF
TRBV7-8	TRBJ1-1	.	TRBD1	TGTGCCAGCAACCCTGCAGGGACAGGGTTCGGAGCTTTCTTT	CASNPAGTGFGAFF
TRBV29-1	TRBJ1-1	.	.	TGCAGCGCAAAACAGGGAAACACTGAAGCTTTCTTT	CSAKQGNTEAFF
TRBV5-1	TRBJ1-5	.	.	TGCGCCAGCAGCCCCGCCGGCGGGAGCAATCAGCCCCAGCATTTT	CASSPAGGSNQPQHF
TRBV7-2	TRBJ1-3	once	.	TGTGCCAGCAGCGTAGTAGGGCAGGGGGGAAACACCATATATTTT	CASSVVGQGGNTIYF
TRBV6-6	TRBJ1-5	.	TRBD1	TGTGCCAGCAGTTCGACAGGGATGCCTCAGCCCCAGCATTTT	CASSSTGMPQPQHF
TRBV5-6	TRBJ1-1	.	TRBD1	TGTGCCAGCAGCGCTCCAGGGGGGCGAGACACTGAAGCTTTCTTT	CASSAPGGRDTEAFF
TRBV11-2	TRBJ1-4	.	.	TGTGCCAGCAGCTTAGAGGGGAGGGGAGGAAATGAAAAACTGTTTTTT	CASSLEGRGGNEKLFF
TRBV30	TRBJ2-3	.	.	TGTGCCTGCGGTATCGGAGACACGTGGGGAGATACGCAGTATTTT	CACGIGDTWGDTQYF
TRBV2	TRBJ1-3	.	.	TGTGCCAGCAGTGAAGAGGGGCTGGGAGGAAACACCATATATTTT	CASSEEGLGGNTIYF
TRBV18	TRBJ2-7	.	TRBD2	TGTGCCAGCTCACCCACGAACCTTGGCGGGGGGGCTTACGAGCAGTACTTC	CASSPTNLGGGAYEQYF
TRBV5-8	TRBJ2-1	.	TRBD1	TGTGCCAGCAGCTCGGGACAGGGCAAAAATGAGCAGTTCTTC	CASSSGQGKNEQFF
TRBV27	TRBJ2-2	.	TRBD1	TGTGCCAGCAGTTTATCGGGACAGGGGGGAACCGGGGAGCTGTTTTTT	CASSLSGQGGTGELFF
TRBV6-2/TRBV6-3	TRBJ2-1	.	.	TGTGCCAGCAGTCAGGCAGGGGCGAATAGGGGCAATGAGCAGTTCTTC	CASSQAGANRGNEQFF
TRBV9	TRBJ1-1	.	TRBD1	TGTGCCAGCAGCGCGCAACAGGGGGGCACTGAAGCTTTCTTT	CASSAQQGGTEAFF
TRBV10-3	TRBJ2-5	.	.	TGTGCCATCAGTGAAAAAAGGGGGGGTTTTAGAGAGACCCAGTACTTC	CAISEKRGGFRETQYF
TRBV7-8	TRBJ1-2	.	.	TGTGCCAGCAGCTTAGCAGAAGTAAACTATGGCTACACCTTC	CASSLAEVNYGYTF
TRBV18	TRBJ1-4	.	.	TGTGCCAGCTCAACTTACTCGGGGGTGGATGAAAAACTGTTTTTT	CASSTYSGVDEKLFF
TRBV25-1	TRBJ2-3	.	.	TGTGCCAGCAGCCCTGGCACAGATACGCAGTATTTT	CASSPGTDTQYF
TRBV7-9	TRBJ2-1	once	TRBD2	TGTGCCAGCAGCTCGGATCCGGGGGGGGCTAAGGATGAGCAGTTCTTC	CASSSDPGGAKDEQFF
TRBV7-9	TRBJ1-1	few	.	TGTGCCAGCAGCCCTCTAACCCAAGCTTTCTTT	CASSPLTQAFF
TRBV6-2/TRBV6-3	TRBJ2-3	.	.	TGTGCCAGCAGTTTGGGGCGGGCCCCAGATACGCAGTATTTT	CASSLGRAPDTQYF
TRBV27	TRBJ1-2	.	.	TGTGCCAGCAGTTTTGGGCGCACAGGGAAAGCCACCTATGGCTACACCTTC	CASSFGRTGKATYGYTF
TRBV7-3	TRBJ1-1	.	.	TGTGCCAGCAGTCGAGTTGGCAACACTGAAGCTTTCTTT	CASSRVGNTEAFF
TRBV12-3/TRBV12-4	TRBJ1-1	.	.	TGTGCCAGCGGGGTACAGGTCATCGCTGAAGCTTTCTTT	CASGVQVIAEAFF
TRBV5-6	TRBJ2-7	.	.	TGTGCCAGCAGCTACAAAAGCGGAGCCGGACTTCGCGAGCAGTACTTC	CASSYKSGAGLREQYF
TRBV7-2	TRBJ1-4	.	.	TGTGCCAGCAGCTTATCCGGGGACAATGAAAAACTGTTTTTT	CASSLSGDNEKLFF
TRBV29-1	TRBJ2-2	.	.	TGCAGCGCCCGGACAGAGAACACCGGGGAGCTGTTTTTT	CSARTENTGELFF
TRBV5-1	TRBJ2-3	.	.	TGCGCCAGCAGCTTGGATTTGGATACGCAGTATTTT	CASSLDLDTQYF
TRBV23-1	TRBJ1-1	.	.	TGCGCCAGCAGTCAATCTGGGGGTAAGGGCACTGAAGCTTTCTTT	CASSQSGGKGTEAFF
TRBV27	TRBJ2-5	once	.	TGTGCCAGCAGTTTATTTGGCGGCCAAGAGACCCAGTACTTC	CASSLFGGQETQYF
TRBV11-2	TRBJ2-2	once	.	TGTGCCAGCAGCTTAATAGGACAGACGAACACCGGGGAGCTGTTTTTT	CASSLIGQTNTGELFF
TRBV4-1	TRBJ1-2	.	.	TGCGCCAGCAGCCAAAGTCACAGGGTTAACTATGGCTACACCTTC	CASSQSHRVNYGYTF
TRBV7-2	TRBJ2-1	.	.	TGTGCCAGCAGCACACAGGGGGGGCCCTACAATGAGCAGTTCTTC	CASSTQGGPYNEQFF
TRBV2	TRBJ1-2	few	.	TGTGCCAGCAGTGAAACCCAGGGGCGATTCTCTAACTATGGCTACACCTTC	CASSETQGRFSNYGYTF
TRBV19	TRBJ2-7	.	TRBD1	TGTGCCAGTAGCTCCGCCGGGACAGGGGGCTTCGAGCAGTACTTC	CASSSAGTGGFEQYF
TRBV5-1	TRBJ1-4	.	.	TGCGCCAGCAGCTACGAGGGGGGGAGAAGTGAAAAACTGTTTTTT	CASSYEGGRSEKLFF